The next 15 T cell receptor beta chains were all read from a single sample in a study of T-cell reconstitution after alpha-beta-depleted transplantation in children. Unique molecular identifiers tagged the TCRbeta library. TCRdb re-derived calls from the PCR reads in MiXCR, one entry per CDR3 protein. The sample lists about 110,000 distinct CDR3 sequences; about 9.3% were seen once. The sequences come from PBMCs from the stem cell graft donor, collected from the stem cell graft. These receptors all come from a human donor who donated a stem cell graft to a child with acute lymphoblastic leukemia.

This clonotype was found many times. This chain uses TRBV29-1 with TRBJ1-5, with 10 bases identical to TRBD1. The CDR3 runs 13 residues. Unmatched junction bases numbered 5, after V lost 6 bases and J lost 6 bases. CDR1 and CDR2 (germline): SQVTM, ANQGSEA. Here the CDR3 DNA reads TGCAGCGTCCGGGACAGGGGAGGTCAGCCCCAGCATTTT. It encodes CSVRDRGGQPQHF.

Ten or more counts support this clonotype. The V gene is TRBV20-1, the J gene TRBJ2-7; D is uncertain. V was cut by 3 bases and J by 2 bases, with 20 bases left in between. The CDR3 loop spans 16 amino acids. Looked up from germline, CDR1 is DFQATT and CDR2 is SNEGSKA (reference sequence). The CDR3 DNA is TGCAGTGCTAGTCCAGTAGCTGCTAGTCAGACCTACGAGCAGTACTTC. This sequence encodes CSASPVAASQTYEQYF.

Ten or more counts support this clonotype. This rearrangement joins TRBV20-1 to TRBJ2-6, with D possibly TRBD1 on 6 matching bases. Trimming removed 0 bases from V and 0 bases from J, with 9 bases in between. CDR1 and CDR2 (germline): DFQATT, SNEGSKA (reference sequence). The CDR3 is 16 residues long. CDR3 sequence (DNA): TGCAGTGCTAGAGATTCCAGGGGCTCTGGGGCCAACGTCCTGACTTTC. Translating gives CSARDSRGSGANVLTF.

The CDR3, as DNA: TGCAGTGTTCTTGACCGACAGGGAGCAAAGGAGCAGTTCTTC. Its protein product is CSVLDRQGAKEQFF. This rearrangement joins TRBV20-1 to TRBJ2-1; TRBD1 aligns across 7 bases. The V segment lost 7 bases and the J segment 10 bases; nucleotides outside the gene matches: 16. Germline V gene sequence: CDR1 DFQATT, CDR2 SNEGSKA (reference sequence). This CDR3 contains 14 residues.

This clonotype was found many times. The chain uses TRBV7-9 and TRBJ2-3; no firm D call. The V gene's germline CDR1 is SEHNR and CDR2 FQNEAQ (reference sequence). The CDR3 length is 12 residues. V was cut by 2 bases and J by 9 bases, with 9 bases left in between. CDR3 amino acids: CASSLSETTQYF. The CDR3 DNA is TGTGCCAGCAGCTTATCCGAGACGACGCAGTATTTT.

About this clonotype: The CDR3 does not close with the conserved phenylalanine or tryptophan, likely indicating a read error. The DNA is omitted, as the CDR3 cannot be located on it reliably, and the CDR3 follows TCRdb's listing. This chain links TRBV9 with TRBJ1-1; the D segment call TRBD1 is taken from the table without a DNA check. Germline CDR1 reads SGDLS; CDR2 reads YYNGEE. The CDR3 sequence runs 8 residues, both termini included. The CDR3 protein is CASSVGRR.

There are many counts of this clonotype. The chain couples TRBV4-3 to TRBJ1-6; the D is unclear. The ends were cut back, 0 bases at V and 8 bases at J, with 8 bases in the middle. This CDR3 is 14 amino acids long. The V gene's germline CDR1 is LGHNA and CDR2 YSLEER. The CDR3 DNA reads TGCGCCAGCAGCCAAGATCACGGACATTCACCCCTCCACTTT. It is translated as CASSQDHGHSPLHF.

The rearrangement links TRBV6-2 or TRBV6-3 to TRBJ1-1, with D uncertain. V shed 6 bases and J shed 1 base, with 21 bases lying between them. Germline values: CDR1 MNHEY, CDR2 SVGEGT. The CDR3 has 17 residues. CDR3 in amino acids: CASSTFEGFDGNTEAFF. For the CDR3, the DNA is TGTGCCAGCAGCACTTTTGAGGGTTTTGACGGGAACACTGAAGCTTTCTTT.

This clonotype was detected ten times or more. This chain links TRBV29-1 with TRBJ1-1; 10 positions agree with TRBD1. Germline V gives CDR1 SQVTM, CDR2 ANQGSEA. The CDR3 length is 13 residues. V was clipped by 4 bases and J by 6 bases; unmatched bases: 5. In nucleotides, the CDR3 is TGCAGCGTTGGACAGGGGGCAAGTCCTGAAGCTTTCTTT. Translation gives CSVGQGASPEAFF. The whole variable domain, filled in from reference TRBV29-1 and TRBJ1-1, reads SAVISQKPSRDICQRGTSLTIQCQVDSQVTMMFWYRQQPGQSLTLIATANQGSEATYESGFVIDKFPISRPNLTFSTLTVSNMSPEDSSIYLCSVGQGASPEAFFGQGTRLTVV.

This clonotype was seen many times. CDR3 loop: CASSLTSAVSYNEQFF. CDR3 bases: TGCGCCAGCAGCTTAACTTCAGCGGTCTCCTACAATGAGCAGTTCTTC. The genes are TRBV5-1 and TRBJ2-1, with D tentatively TRBD2 (5 bases). The germline V and J ends were trimmed by 2 bases and 0 bases, with 12 bases remaining between them. The V gene's germline CDR1 is SGHRS and CDR2 YFSETQ. The CDR3 is 16 amino acids.

In this sample, this clonotype turned up many times. The CDR3 loop is CASSFAGRAQETQYF. The CDR3 DNA is TGTGCCAGCAGTTTCGCAGGGAGGGCCCAAGAGACCCAGTACTTC. V and J are TRBV28 and TRBJ2-5; 7 bases are shared with TRBD2. Germline V gene sequence: CDR1 MDHEN, CDR2 SYDVKM. There are 15 residues in the CDR3. The V gene end was trimmed by 3 bases and the J gene end by 1 base; junction bases not matched to a gene: 5.

This clonotype was detected ten times or more. The chain couples TRBV7-9 to TRBJ2-1, with TRBD2 as a possible D gene (6 bases). V lost 6 bases and J lost 3, with 18 bases in between. Germline-derived CDR1 and CDR2 are SEHNR and FQNEAQ (reference sequence). The CDR3 is 16 amino acids. CDR3 amino acids: CASSRRRRENYNEQFF. For the CDR3, the DNA is TGTGCCAGCAGTCGAAGGAGGAGGGAGAACTACAATGAGCAGTTCTTC.

Regarding this clonotype: Being one base from a much bigger clone, this may be a read error. V gene TRBV7-2 combines with J gene TRBJ2-3; no definite D call. The CDR3 length is 15 residues. CDR1 and CDR2 from the germline V gene are SGHTA and FQGNSA. CDR3 sequence: CASSQLRLGTDMQYF. As DNA, the CDR3 is TGTGCCAGCAGCCAACTAAGGTTGGGCACAGATATGCAGTATTTT.

This clonotype was counted at least ten times. This chain joins TRBV4-3 and TRBJ2-5; the D gene is possibly TRBD2 (6 bases). The V gene's germline CDR1 is LGHNA and CDR2 YSLEER. V lost 3 bases to trimming and J lost 3 bases, with 11 bases between them. The CDR3 runs to 14 residues. CDR3 DNA sequence: TGCGCCAGCAGCCAGTTCCGGGGGAAAGAGACCCAGTACTTC. This translates into CASSQFRGKETQYF.

This clonotype was seen at least ten times. This chain connects TRBV5-5 to TRBJ2-5; D is perhaps TRBD1 (5 bases). V was pared by 0 bases and J by 5 bases, with 14 bases between. This CDR3 region has 15 residues. CDR1 SGHKS and CDR2 YYEKEE come from the germline V gene (reference sequence). The CDR3 bases are TGTGCCAGCAGCTTGGAACAGGCCCGTTTGGAGACCCAGTACTTC. Amino acid sequence: CASSLEQARLETQYF.